Included here is one T cell receptor beta chain sequence, with context. Assay used: immunoSEQ multiplex PCR; TCRdb lists only in-frame clones, some missing. The sample lists 98,000 or so clones; around 95% were seen once. This sample is part of a study of technical replicates of blood from a few donors. Germline lookup yields CDR1 LNHNV and CDR2 YYDKDF (reference sequence). CDR3 length: 15 residues. V was pared by 0 bases and J by 8 bases, with 4 bases of the junction left unmatched. The source of this sequence is a human donor in good health. The sample was T cells isolated from PBMCs. The V and J genes are TRBV15 and TRBJ2-1; 10 bases match TRBD2. In nucleotides, the CDR3 is TGTGCCACCAGCAGAGAGGCTAGCGGGAGCCATGAGCAGTTCTTC. It specifies CATSREASGSHEQFF.